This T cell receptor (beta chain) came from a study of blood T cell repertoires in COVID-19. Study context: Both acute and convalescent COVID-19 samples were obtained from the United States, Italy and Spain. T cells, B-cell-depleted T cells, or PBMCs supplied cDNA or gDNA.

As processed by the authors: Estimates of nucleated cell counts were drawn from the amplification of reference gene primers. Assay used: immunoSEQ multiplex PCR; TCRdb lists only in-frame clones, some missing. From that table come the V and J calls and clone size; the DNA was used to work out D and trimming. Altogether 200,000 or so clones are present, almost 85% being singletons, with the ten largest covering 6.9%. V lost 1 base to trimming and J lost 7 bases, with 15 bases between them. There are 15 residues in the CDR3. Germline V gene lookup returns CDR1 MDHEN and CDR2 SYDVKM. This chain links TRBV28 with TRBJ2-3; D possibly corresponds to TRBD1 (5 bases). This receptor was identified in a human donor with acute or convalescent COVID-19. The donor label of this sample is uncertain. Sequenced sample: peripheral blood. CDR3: CASSLSGLGLNTQYF. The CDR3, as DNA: TGTGCCAGCAGTTTATCAGGGTTGGGCTTGAATACGCAGTATTTT.